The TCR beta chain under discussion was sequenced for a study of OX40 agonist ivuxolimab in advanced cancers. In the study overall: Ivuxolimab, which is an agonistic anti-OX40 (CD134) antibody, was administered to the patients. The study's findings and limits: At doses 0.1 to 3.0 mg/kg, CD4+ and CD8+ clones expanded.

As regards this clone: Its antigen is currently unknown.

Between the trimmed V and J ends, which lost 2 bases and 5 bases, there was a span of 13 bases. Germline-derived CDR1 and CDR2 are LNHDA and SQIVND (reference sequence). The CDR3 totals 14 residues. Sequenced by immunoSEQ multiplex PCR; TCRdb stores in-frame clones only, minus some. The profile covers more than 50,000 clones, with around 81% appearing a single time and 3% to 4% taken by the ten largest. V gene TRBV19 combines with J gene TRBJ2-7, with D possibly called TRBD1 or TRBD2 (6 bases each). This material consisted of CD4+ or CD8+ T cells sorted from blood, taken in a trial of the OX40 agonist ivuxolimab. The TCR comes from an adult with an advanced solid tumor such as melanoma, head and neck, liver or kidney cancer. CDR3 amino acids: CASSIIGGGDEQYF. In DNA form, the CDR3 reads TGTGCCAGTAGTATAATAGGGGGAGGAGACGAGCAGTACTTC.